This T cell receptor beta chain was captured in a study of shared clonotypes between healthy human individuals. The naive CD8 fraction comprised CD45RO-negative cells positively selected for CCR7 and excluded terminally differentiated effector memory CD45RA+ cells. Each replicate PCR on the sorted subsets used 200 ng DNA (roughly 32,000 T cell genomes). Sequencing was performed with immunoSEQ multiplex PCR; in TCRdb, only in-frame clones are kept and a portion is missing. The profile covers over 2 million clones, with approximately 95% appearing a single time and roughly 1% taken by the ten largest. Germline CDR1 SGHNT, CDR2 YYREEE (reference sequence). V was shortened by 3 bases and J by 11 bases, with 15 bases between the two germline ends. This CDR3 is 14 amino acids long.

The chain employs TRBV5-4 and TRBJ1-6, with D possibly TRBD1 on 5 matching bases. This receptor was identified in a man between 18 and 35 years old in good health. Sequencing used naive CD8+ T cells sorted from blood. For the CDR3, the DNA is TGTGCCAGCAGCTACCGGGACCCTGGGGCACCCCTCCACTTT. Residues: CASSYRDPGAPLHF.